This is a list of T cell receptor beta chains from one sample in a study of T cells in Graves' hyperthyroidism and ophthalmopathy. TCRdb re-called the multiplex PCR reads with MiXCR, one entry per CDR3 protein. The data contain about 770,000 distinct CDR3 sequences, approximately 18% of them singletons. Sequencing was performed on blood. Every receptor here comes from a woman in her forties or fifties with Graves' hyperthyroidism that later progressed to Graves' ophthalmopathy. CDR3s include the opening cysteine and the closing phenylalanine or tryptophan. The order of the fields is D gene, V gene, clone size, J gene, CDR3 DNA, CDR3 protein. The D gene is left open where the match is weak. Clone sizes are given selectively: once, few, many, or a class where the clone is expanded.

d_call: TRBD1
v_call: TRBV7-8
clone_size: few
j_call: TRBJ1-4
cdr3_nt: TGTGCCAGCAGCCGTACAGGGGCAAATGAAAAACTGTTTTTT
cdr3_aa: CASSRTGANEKLFF

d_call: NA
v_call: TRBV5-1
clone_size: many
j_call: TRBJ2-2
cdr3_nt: TGCGCCAGCAGTTTACAGGGAGGGGAAACCGGGGAGCTGTTTTTT
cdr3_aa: CASSLQGGETGELFF

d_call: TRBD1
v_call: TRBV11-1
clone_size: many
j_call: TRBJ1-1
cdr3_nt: TGTGCCAGCAGCTCACAGGGGGCCACTGAAGCTTTCTTT
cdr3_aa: CASSSQGATEAFF

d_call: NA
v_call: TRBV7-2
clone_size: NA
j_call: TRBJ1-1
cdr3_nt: TGTGCCAGCACGTGGGGGGGGGGGCTTTTCACTGAAGCTTTCTTT
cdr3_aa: CASTWGGGLFTEAFF

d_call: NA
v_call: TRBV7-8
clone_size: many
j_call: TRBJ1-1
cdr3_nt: TGTGCCAGCAGCCCCCAACAGCCGGTCGCTGAAGCTTTCTTT
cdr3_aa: CASSPQQPVAEAFF

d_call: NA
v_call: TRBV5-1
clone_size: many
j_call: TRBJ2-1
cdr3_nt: TGCGCCAGCAGCTCCGGAGTGAGCGGGTACAATGAGCAGTTCTTC
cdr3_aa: CASSSGVSGYNEQFF

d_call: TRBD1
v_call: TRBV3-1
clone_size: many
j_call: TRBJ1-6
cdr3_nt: TGTGCCAGCAGCGCAGGACAGGGGCGGTCACCCCTCCACTTT
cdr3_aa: CASSAGQGRSPLHF

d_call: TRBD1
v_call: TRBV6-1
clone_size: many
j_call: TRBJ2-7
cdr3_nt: TGTGCCAGCAGTCGAGGACAGGGAGCTACCCTAGGCTACGAGCAGTACTTC
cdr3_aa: CASSRGQGATLGYEQYF

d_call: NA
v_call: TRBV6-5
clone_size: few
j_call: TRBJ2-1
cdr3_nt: TGTGCCAGCAGTTACCGTCAGCACAATGAGCAGTTCTTC
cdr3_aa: CASSYRQHNEQFF

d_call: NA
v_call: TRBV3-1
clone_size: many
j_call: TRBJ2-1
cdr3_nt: TGTGCCAGCAGCCAAATAGGGGAGTCGGATGAGCAGTTCTTC
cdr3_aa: CASSQIGESDEQFF

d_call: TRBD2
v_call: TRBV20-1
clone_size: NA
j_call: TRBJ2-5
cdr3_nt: TGCAGTGCTAGCGTTAGCGGGGGGGAAGAGACCCAGTACTTC
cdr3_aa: CSASVSGGEETQYF

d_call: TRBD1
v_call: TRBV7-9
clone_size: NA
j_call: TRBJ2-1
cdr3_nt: TGTGCCAGCAGTCCCGACAGGGGTCTCGGTCAGGGTGGGGGAAGGTACAATGAGCAGTTCTTC
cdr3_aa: CASSPDRGLGQGGGRYNEQFF

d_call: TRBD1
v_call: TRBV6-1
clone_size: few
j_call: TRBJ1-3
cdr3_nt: TGTGCCAGCAGTGTGACAGGGGGCGGAAACACCATATATTTT
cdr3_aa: CASSVTGGGNTIYF

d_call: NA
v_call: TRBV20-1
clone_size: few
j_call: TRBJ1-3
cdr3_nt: TGCAGTGCTAGAGATTCAGTCTACTCTGGAAACACCATATATTTT
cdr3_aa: CSARDSVYSGNTIYF

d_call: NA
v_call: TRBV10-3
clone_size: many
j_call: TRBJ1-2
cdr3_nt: TGTGCCATCAGCGACCAAGGGACCATGTCCTATGGCTACACCTTC
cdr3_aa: CAISDQGTMSYGYTF

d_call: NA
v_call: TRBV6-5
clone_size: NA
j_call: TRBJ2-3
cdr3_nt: TGTGCCAGCAGTTACGACAACAACCTACTCACAGATACGCAGTATTTT
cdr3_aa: CASSYDNNLLTDTQYF

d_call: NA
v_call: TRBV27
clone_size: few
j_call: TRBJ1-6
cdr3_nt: TGTGCCAGCACCAAGAGGGGGAACAAAAACGCCCAGAATTCACCCCTCCACTTT
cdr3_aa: CASTKRGNKNAQNSPLHF

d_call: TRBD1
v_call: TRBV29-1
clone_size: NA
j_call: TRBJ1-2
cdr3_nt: TGCGGCGTGGGACAGGCCTATGGCTACACCTTC
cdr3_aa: CGVGQAYGYTF

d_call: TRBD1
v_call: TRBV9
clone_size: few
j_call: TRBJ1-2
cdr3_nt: TGTGCCAGCAGCGTAGCTTTCGGACAGGGCTATGGCTACACCTTC
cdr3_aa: CASSVAFGQGYGYTF

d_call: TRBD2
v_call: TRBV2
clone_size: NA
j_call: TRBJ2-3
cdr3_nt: TGTGCCAGTAATCTAGCGGGACCCCACACAGATACGCAGTATTTT
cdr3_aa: CASNLAGPHTDTQYF

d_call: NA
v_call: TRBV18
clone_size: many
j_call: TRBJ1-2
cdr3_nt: TGTGCCAGCTCACCTAAACAGAACTATGGCTACACCTTC
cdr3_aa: CASSPKQNYGYTF

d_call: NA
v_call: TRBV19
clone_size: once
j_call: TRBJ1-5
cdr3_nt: TGTGCCAGTACCCCATCCCCGGACACTTTTACAAGCGAGCCCCAGCATTTT
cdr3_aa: CASTPSPDTFTSEPQHF

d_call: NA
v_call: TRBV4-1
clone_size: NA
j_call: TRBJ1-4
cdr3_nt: TGCGCCAGCAGCCATGTCCCAGAAAAACTGTTTTTT
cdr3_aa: CASSHVPEKLFF

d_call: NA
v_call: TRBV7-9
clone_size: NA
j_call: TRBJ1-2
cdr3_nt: TGTGCCAGCAGCCCGAACGAGGGTACCTATGGCTACACCTTC
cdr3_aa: CASSPNEGTYGYTF

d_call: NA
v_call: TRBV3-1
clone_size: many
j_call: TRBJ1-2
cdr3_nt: TGTGCCAGCAGCCAAGACAGGGTTGTGTATGGCTACACCTTC
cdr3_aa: CASSQDRVVYGYTF

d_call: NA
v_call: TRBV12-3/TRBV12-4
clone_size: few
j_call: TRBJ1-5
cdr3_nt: TGTGCCAGCTCCCGTGGGGAGGGTCAGCCCCAGCATTTT
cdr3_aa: CASSRGEGQPQHF

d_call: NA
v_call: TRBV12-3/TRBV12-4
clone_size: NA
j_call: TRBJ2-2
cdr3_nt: TGTACCAGCACCCCTTACCCGCTCGAGGGCACCGGGGAGCTGTTTTTT
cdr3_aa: CTSTPYPLEGTGELFF

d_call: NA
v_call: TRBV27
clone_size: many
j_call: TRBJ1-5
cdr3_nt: TGTGCCAGCAGTTTATCAGGTGCTCTGGGCAATCAGCCCCAGCATTTT
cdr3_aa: CASSLSGALGNQPQHF

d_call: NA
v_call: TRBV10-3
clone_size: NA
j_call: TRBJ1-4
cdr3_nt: TGTGCCATCAGTGATCGGGAGGGTTCTAATGAAAAACTGTTTTTT
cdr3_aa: CAISDREGSNEKLFF

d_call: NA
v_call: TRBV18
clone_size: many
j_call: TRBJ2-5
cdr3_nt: TGTGCCAGCTCACCGACCGACGAGACCCAGTACTTC
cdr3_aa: CASSPTDETQYF

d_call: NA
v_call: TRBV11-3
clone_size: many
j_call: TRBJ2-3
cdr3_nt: TGTGCCAGCAGCTATCGAGGGGCCACAGATACGCAGTATTTT
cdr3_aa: CASSYRGATDTQYF

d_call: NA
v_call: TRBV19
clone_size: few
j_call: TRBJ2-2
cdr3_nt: TGTGCCAGTAGAGTGGGGAACACCGGGGAGCTGTTTTTT
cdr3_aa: CASRVGNTGELFF

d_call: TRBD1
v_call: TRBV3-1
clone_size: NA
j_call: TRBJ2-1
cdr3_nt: TGTGCCAGCAGCCAAGGACAGGGGTCCTATTACGAGCAGTTCTTC
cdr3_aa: CASSQGQGSYYEQFF

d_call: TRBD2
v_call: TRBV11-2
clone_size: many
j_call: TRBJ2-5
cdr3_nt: TGTGCCAGCAGAAATAGGCGGGGGGCCCAAGAGACCCAGTACTTC
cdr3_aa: CASRNRRGAQETQYF

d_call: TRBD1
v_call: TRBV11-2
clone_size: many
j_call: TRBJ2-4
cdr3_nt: TGTGCCAGCAGCTATAGGACAGGGGCAGAAAACATTCAGTACTTC
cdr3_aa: CASSYRTGAENIQYF

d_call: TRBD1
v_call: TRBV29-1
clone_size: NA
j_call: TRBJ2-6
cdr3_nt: TGCAGCGTGGGACAGGGCCGCTCTGGGGCCAACGTCCTGACTTTC
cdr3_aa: CSVGQGRSGANVLTF

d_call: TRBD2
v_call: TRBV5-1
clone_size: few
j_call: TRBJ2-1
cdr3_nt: TGCGCCAGCAGCTGGACCACTAGCGTCAGCTCCTACAATGAGCAGTTCTTC
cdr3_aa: CASSWTTSVSSYNEQFF

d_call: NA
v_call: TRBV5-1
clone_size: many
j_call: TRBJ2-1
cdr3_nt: TGCGCCAGTGGCCCCCTTGACGGGGATCGGAATGAGCAGTTCTTC
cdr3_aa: CASGPLDGDRNEQFF

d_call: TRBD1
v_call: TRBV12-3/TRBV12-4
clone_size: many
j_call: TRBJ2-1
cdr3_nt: TGTGCCAGCAGTCCCCAAGGTAGGACAGGGGCTTACAATGAGCAGTTCTTC
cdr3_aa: CASSPQGRTGAYNEQFF

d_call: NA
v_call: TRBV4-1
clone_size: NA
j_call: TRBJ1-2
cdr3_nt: TGCGCCAGCAGCCAAGAGTTACGGGGGTTACCTAACTATGGCTACACCTTC
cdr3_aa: CASSQELRGLPNYGYTF

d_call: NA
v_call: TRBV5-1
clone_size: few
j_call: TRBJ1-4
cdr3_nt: TGCGCCAGCAGCTTTAGACCCGTGGGTGATGAAAAACTGTTTTTT
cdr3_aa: CASSFRPVGDEKLFF

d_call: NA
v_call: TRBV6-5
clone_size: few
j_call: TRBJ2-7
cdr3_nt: TGTGCCAGCAGTTCAACCGCCATCCCCCCCGAGCAGTACTTC
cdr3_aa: CASSSTAIPPEQYF

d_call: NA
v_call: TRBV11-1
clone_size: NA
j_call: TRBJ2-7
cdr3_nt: TGTGCCAGCAGCTTGATTGGGGGGGCCGAAATCTACGAGCAGTACTTC
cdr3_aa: CASSLIGGAEIYEQYF

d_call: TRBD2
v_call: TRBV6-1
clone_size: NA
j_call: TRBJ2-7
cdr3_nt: TGTGCCAGCACGACTAGCGGGGGCTACGAGCAGTACTTC
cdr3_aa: CASTTSGGYEQYF

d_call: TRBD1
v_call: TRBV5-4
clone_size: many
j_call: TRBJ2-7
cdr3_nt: TGTGCCAGCAGCGGAATGGGACAGCGCCTCGAGCAGTACTTC
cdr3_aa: CASSGMGQRLEQYF

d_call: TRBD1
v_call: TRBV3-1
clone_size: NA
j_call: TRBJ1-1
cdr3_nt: TGTGCCAGCAGCCCGGGGGACAGGGGGCTTCGGGCTTTCTTT
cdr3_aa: CASSPGDRGLRAFF

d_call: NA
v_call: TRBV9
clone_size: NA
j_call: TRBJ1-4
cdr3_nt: TGTGCCAGCAGCGTAGGATTGGGGCGAGATGAAAAACTGTTTTTT
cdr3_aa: CASSVGLGRDEKLFF

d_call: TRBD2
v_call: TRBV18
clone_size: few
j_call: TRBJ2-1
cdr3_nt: TGTGCCAGCTCACCACCGCCGGCTAGCGGGGCCTCCCACAATGAGCAGTTCTTC
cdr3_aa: CASSPPPASGASHNEQFF

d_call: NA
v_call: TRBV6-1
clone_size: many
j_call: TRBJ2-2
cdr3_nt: TGTGCCAGCAGTGAAGGCACGAACACCGGGGAGCTGTTTTTT
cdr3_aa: CASSEGTNTGELFF

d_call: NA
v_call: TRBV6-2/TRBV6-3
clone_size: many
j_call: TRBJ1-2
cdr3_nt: TGTGCCAGCAGTTACGGACAGAGAGGGGTTTTGGGGACTTCTAACTATGGCTACACCTTC
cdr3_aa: CASSYGQRGVLGTSNYGYTF

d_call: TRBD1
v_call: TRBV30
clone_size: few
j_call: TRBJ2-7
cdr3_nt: TGTGCCTGGAGGACAGGGGGTGCCTACGAGCAGTACTTC
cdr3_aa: CAWRTGGAYEQYF

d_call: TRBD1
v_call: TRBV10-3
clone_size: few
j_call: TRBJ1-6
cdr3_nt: TGTGCCATCAGCCTCGACAGGGATTCACCCCTCCACTTT
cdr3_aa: CAISLDRDSPLHF

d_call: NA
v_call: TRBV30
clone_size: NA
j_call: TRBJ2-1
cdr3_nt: TGTGCCTGGAGCCCGGGACCGGTGAACCTTAATGAGCAGTTCTTC
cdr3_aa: CAWSPGPVNLNEQFF